This is a list of T cell receptor beta chains from one sample in a study of shared clonotypes between healthy human individuals. TCRdb's copy holds only in-frame clones and misses some; the assay was immunoSEQ multiplex PCR. Of around 450,000 clones listed, more than 75% are singletons. The sequencing sample was made of PBMCs. The receptors stem from a woman in her thirties or forties in good health. Some clones in this sample may be carry-over from other donors' samples. Both conserved end residues are part of each CDR3. A D gene is named only where the DNA matches it firmly. Clone size, where shown, is once, few, many, or a class for clones that have expanded.

>once|TRBV19|TRBJ2-3|-
CASSRTDTQYF
TGTGCCAGTAGCCGCACAGATACGCAGTATTTT
>-|TRBV4-1|TRBJ2-1|TRBD2
CASSPRTSGDNEQFF
TGCGCCAGCAGCCCTCGGACTAGCGGTGACAATGAGCAGTTCTTC
>-|TRBV27|TRBJ2-7|TRBD1
CASRAGTATYEQYF
TGTGCCAGCAGGGCCGGGACAGCAACCTACGAGCAGTACTTC
>many|TRBV5-1|TRBJ1-3|TRBD1
CASSSSGGGNTIYF
TGCGCCAGCAGCTCCTCAGGGGGAGGAAACACCATATATTTT
>-|TRBV28|TRBJ1-2|TRBD1
CASSSLGDRVPYGYTF
TGTGCCAGCAGTTCCTTGGGGGACAGGGTGCCCTATGGCTACACCTTC
>-|TRBV19|TRBJ2-5|-
CASSILSQEAQYF
TGTGCCAGTAGTATCCTTAGCCAAGAGGCCCAGTACTTC
>-|TRBV6-1|TRBJ2-5|-
CASRGGGGRQETQYF
TGTGCCAGCAGAGGTGGGGGAGGAAGACAAGAGACCCAGTACTTC
>few|TRBV16|TRBJ1-1|TRBD1
CASSDRGNTEAFF
TGTGCCAGCAGCGACAGGGGGAACACTGAAGCTTTCTTT
>few|TRBV9|TRBJ2-3|-
CASSVGVLTDTQYF
TGTGCCAGCAGCGTAGGAGTCCTCACAGATACGCAGTATTTT
>-|TRBV28|TRBJ1-4|-
CASSPAGLRANEKLFF
TGTGCCAGCAGTCCCGCGGGGTTGAGGGCTAATGAAAAACTGTTTTTT
>few|TRBV5-1|TRBJ2-7|-
CASSLLSGTSYEQYF
TGCGCCAGCAGCTTGTTATCGGGTACTTCCTACGAGCAGTACTTC
>-|TRBV18|TRBJ1-1|TRBD1
CASSYGQAIMNTEAFF
TGTGCCAGCTCATACGGACAGGCGATCATGAACACTGAAGCTTTCTTT
>-|TRBV7-9|TRBJ2-6|-
CASSLASILGRGANVLTF
TGTGCCAGCAGCTTAGCGTCGATTTTGGGGCGTGGGGCCAACGTCCTGACTTTC
>-|TRBV30|TRBJ2-3|TRBD2
CAVGTTYTQYF
TGTGCCGTTGGGACTACCTATACGCAGTATTTT
>-|TRBV6-1|TRBJ2-2|-
CASSEATGYTGELFF
TGTGCCAGCAGTGAAGCGACGGGTTACACCGGGGAGCTGTTTTTT
>-|TRBV18|TRBJ2-1|TRBD1
CASSPTGGNANEQFF
TGTGCCAGCTCACCAACAGGGGGCAATGCCAATGAGCAGTTCTTC
>-|TRBV19|TRBJ2-7|TRBD1
CASSIGSLGQGYYEQYF
TGTGCCAGTAGTATAGGGAGCCTCGGACAGGGTTATTACGAGCAGTACTTC
>-|TRBV5-5|TRBJ1-1|-
CASSFDAANTEAFF
TGTGCCAGCAGCTTCGATGCAGCGAACACTGAAGCTTTCTTT
>-|TRBV19|TRBJ1-2|-
CASMAGWPGGNYGYTF
TGTGCCAGTATGGCTGGATGGCCAGGAGGCAACTATGGCTACACCTTC
>-|TRBV30|TRBJ1-5|-
CAWKKTANSNQPQHF
TGTGCCTGGAAGAAGACAGCTAATAGCAATCAGCCCCAGCATTTT
>-|TRBV6-5|TRBJ2-7|TRBD2
CASSYSWREVYEQYF
TGTGCCAGCAGTTACTCGTGGCGGGAGGTCTACGAGCAGTACTTC
>-|TRBV19|TRBJ2-1|-
CASSTLLGDTQYNEQFF
TGTGCCAGTAGTACGCTCCTGGGGGACACCCAGTACAATGAGCAGTTCTTC
>-|TRBV9|TRBJ2-5|TRBD2
CASSATDGLGTETQYF
TGTGCCAGCAGCGCCACCGACGGACTAGGGACGGAGACCCAGTACTTC
>many|TRBV6-1|TRBJ2-1|TRBD2
CASSELAGGSNEQFF
TGTGCCAGCAGTGAACTAGCGGGAGGAAGCAATGAGCAGTTCTTC
>-|TRBV15|TRBJ1-6|-
CATSRDTPNGSPLHF
TGTGCCACCAGCAGAGACACGCCTAACGGGTCACCCCTCCACTTT
>once|TRBV21-1|TRBJ1-5|-
CASSKGEEGANQPQHF
TGTGCCAGCAGCAAAGGGGAGGAGGGGGCGAATCAGCCCCAGCATTTT
>-|TRBV5-4|TRBJ2-6|TRBD1
CASSLLGRGPPSGANVLTF
TGTGCCAGCAGCTTGCTGGGCAGGGGGCCCCCCTCTGGGGCCAACGTCCTGACTTTC
>-|TRBV5-4|TRBJ2-2|-
CASSLSLGGTGELFF
TGTGCCAGCAGCTTGAGCCTCGGAGGAACCGGGGAGCTGTTTTTT
>-|TRBV4-2|TRBJ2-1|-
CASSQRAQLLEQFF
TGTGCCAGCAGCCAGAGAGCACAGCTACTTGAGCAGTTCTTC
>once|TRBV28|TRBJ2-2|TRBD2
CASTGTSGSRATGELFF
TGTGCCAGCACCGGGACTAGCGGGAGTCGGGCCACCGGGGAGCTGTTTTTT
>-|TRBV3-1/TRBV3-2|TRBJ2-1|-
CATRDEQFF
TGTGCCACCAGGGATGAGCAGTTCTTC
>-|TRBV4-1|TRBJ1-2|-
CASSQDPQVYGYTF
TGCGCCAGCAGCCAAGATCCACAGGTCTATGGCTACACCTTC
>once|TRBV18|TRBJ2-1|TRBD2
CASSPGLAGTYNEQFF
TGTGCCAGCTCACCCGGACTAGCGGGAACTTACAATGAGCAGTTCTTC
>-|TRBV4-1|TRBJ1-1|-
CASSGMNTEAFF
TGCGCCAGCAGTGGTATGAACACTGAAGCTTTCTTT
>-|TRBV7-8|TRBJ2-5|TRBD1
CASSLRDRAYQETQYF
TGTGCCAGCAGCCTCCGGGACAGGGCTTACCAAGAGACCCAGTACTTC
>-|TRBV4-2|TRBJ2-1|-
CASSQDVSSYNEQFF
TGTGCCAGCAGCCAAGACGTAAGCTCCTACAATGAGCAGTTCTTC
>-|TRBV19|TRBJ1-2|-
CASSRRDSPYGYTF
TGTGCCAGTAGTCGCAGGGATTCCCCCTATGGCTACACCTTC
>few|TRBV2|TRBJ1-4|-
CASSEAGRADREKLFF
TGTGCCAGCAGTGAAGCAGGCAGGGCCGATAGGGAAAAACTGTTTTTT
>-|TRBV7-2|TRBJ1-3|-
CASSLGTGGNTIYF
TGTGCCAGCAGCCTGGGGACGGGTGGAAACACCATATATTTT
>-|TRBV28|TRBJ2-7|-
CASSYPNLGYEQYF
TGTGCCAGCAGTTACCCAAATCTAGGCTACGAGCAGTACTTC
>once|TRBV27|TRBJ1-2|-
CASSPQANGYGYTF
TGTGCCAGCAGTCCCCAGGCCAACGGTTATGGCTACACCTTC
>-|TRBV18|TRBJ1-2|TRBD1
CASSPFGTGNYGYTF
TGTGCCAGCTCACCATTTGGGACAGGGAACTATGGCTACACCTTC
>-|TRBV19|TRBJ1-2|-
CASRRSGTKAYGYTF
TGTGCCAGTAGACGCTCCGGGACAAAGGCCTATGGCTACACCTTC
>-|TRBV30|TRBJ1-5|-
CAWSVSGDQPQHF
TGTGCCTGGAGTGTATCGGGTGATCAGCCCCAGCATTTT
>-|TRBV5-1|TRBJ2-4|-
CASSLDGQSLNIQYF
TGCGCCAGCAGCTTGGATGGACAGTCGCTAAACATTCAGTACTTC
>-|TRBV19|TRBJ2-7|TRBD1
CASSIETGTDEQYF
TGTGCCAGTAGTATAGAAACCGGGACAGACGAGCAGTACTTC
>-|TRBV7-3|TRBJ2-1|-
CASSPKSGARVNEQFF
TGTGCCAGCAGCCCGAAATCAGGGGCTAGGGTCAATGAGCAGTTCTTC
>-|TRBV28|TRBJ2-4|-
CASSFQGTKNIQYF
TGTGCCAGCAGTTTCCAGGGAACCAAAAACATTCAGTACTTC
>once|TRBV7-2|TRBJ1-1|TRBD1
CASTPIPDRWNLAEAFF
TGTGCCAGCACCCCGATCCCGGACAGGTGGAATTTGGCTGAAGCTTTCTTT